This TCR beta chain was sequenced during a study of blood T cells in healthy people across ages. Broader study findings: Unsorted PBMCs blocked a conclusive comparison of naive and antigen-experienced cells. In long-lived donors, naive CD4+ cell counts and diversity exceeded those of aged donors.

Combining a sample-barcoded 5' primer with a J-beta primer mix, a second PCR ran for roughly 7 to 11 cycles. Every sample gave at least 2.5 million paired-end reads containing CDR3. TCRdb called the 5' RACE reads again in MiXCR, with one record for every CDR3 protein. The sample has roughly 1,700,000 distinct CDR3 sequences, roughly 30% seen once; the top ten hold roughly 8.2%. About this clonotype: What it binds is not known.

The origin of this receptor is a woman younger than 45 in good health. The sequencing input was blood.

The DNA for the CDR3 is TGCAGTGCGTGGGGGGCCGGGACAGGGGGTGAAAAACTGTTTTTT. It yields the protein CSAWGAGTGGEKLFF. The rearrangement uses TRBV20-1 and TRBJ1-4, with 11 bases aligning to TRBD1. Germline CDR1 reads DFQATT; CDR2 reads SNEGSKA (reference sequence). The CDR3 extends over 15 amino acids. Trimming cost V 6 bases and J 7 bases; bases outside gene matches: 10.